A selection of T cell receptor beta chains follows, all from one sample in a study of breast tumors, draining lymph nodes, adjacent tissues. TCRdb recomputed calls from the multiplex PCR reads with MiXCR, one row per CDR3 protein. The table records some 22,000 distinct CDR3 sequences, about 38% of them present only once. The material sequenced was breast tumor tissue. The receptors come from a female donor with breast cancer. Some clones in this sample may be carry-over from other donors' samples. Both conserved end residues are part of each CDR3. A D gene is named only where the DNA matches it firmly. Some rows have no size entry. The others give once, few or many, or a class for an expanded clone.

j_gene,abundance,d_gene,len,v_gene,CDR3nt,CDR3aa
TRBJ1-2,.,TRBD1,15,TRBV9,TGTGCCAGCAGCACCCGGGACAGGGGCAACTATGGCTACACCTTC,CASSTRDRGNYGYTF
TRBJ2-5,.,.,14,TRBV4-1,TGCGCCAGCAGCCAAGAGGATCCTCAAGAGACCCAGTACTTC,CASSQEDPQETQYF
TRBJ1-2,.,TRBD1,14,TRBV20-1,TGCAGTGCTAGAGACACCGGGACAGTATATGGCTACACCTTC,CSARDTGTVYGYTF
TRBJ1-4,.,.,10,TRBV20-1,TGCAGTGCTAGAAGGGAAAAACTGTTTTTT,CSARREKLFF
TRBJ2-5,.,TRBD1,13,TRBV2,TGTGCCACGAGGGGGACAGGGACAGAGACCAAGTACTTC,CATRGTGTETKYF
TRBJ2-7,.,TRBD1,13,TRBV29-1,TGCAGCGCAACCGGGACAGCGTACTACGAGCAGTACTTC,CSATGTAYYEQYF
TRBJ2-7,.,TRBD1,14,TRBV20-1,TGCAGTGCTAGAGATGTGACAGGGGGCTTCGAGCAGTACTTC,CSARDVTGGFEQYF
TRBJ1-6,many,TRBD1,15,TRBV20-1,TGCAGTGCCCGGGACAGTTTTGTGGGGAATTCACCCCTCCACTTT,CSARDSFVGNSPLHF
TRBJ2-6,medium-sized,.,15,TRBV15,TGTGCCACCAGCCGTACAGGGACTGGGGCCAACGTCCTGACTTTC,CATSRTGTGANVLTF
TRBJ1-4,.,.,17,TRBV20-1,TGCAGTGCTAGAGTTCGGGGAGGTGGTGAGGCTAATGAAAAACTGTTTTTT,CSARVRGGGEANEKLFF
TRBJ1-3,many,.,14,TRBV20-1,TGCAGTGCTAGGGAGGCGGGGCGAGGAAACACCATATATTTT,CSAREAGRGNTIYF
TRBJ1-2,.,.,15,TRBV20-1,TGCAGTACTAGCAATCAGGCTCTTATTCCATATGGCTACACCTTC,CSTSNQALIPYGYTF
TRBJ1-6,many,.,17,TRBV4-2,TGTGCCAGCAGCCAAGCCGACATCGCCACGGGAAATTCACCCCTCCACTTT,CASSQADIATGNSPLHF
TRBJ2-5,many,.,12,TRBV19,TGTGCCAGTAGTGGGCGACAAGAGACCCAGTACTTC,CASSGRQETQYF
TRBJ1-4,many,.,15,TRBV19,TGTGCAGTAGCCAAAACAGGCAGGCCGGATGAAAAACTGTTTTTT,CAVAKTGRPDEKLFF
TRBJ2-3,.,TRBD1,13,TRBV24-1,TGTGCCACCAGTGATGACAGGGCGGATACGCAGTATTTT,CATSDDRADTQYF
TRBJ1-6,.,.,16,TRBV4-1,TGCGCCAGCAGCAAAGACACGGACAGTGGGACTTCACCCCTCCACTTT,CASSKDTDSGTSPLHF
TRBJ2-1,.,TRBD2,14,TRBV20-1,TGCAGTGCTAGACTAGCGGGCATAAACAATGAGCAGTTCTTC,CSARLAGINNEQFF
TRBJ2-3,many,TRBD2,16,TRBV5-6,TGTGCCAGCAGCTTGTGGGACTATCTTTTGGGAGATACGCAGTATTTT,CASSLWDYLLGDTQYF
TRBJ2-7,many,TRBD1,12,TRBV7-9,TGTGCCAGCCGACAGGGACCCTACGAGCAGTACTTC,CASRQGPYEQYF
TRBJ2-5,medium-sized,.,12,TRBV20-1,TGCAGTGTCAGAAAGGCGATTGAGACCCAGTACTTC,CSVRKAIETQYF
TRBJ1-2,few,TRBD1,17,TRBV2,TGTGCCAGCAGTGAAGAGGTGGGGACAGGGACGCGGTGGGGCTACACCTTC,CASSEEVGTGTRWGYTF
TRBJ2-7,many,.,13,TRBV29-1,TGCAGCGTTGTCGACAGTCACTCCTACGAGCAGTACTTC,CSVVDSHSYEQYF
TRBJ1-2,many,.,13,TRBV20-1,TGCAGTGCTAATTGGCAGGGAGTCTATGGCTACACCTTC,CSANWQGVYGYTF
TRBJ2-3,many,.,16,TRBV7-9,TGTGCCAGCAGCCCCCGCGTGGTTTCTCACACAGATACGCAGTATTTT,CASSPRVVSHTDTQYF
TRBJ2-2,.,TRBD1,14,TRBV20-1,TGCAGTGCTAAGGACAGGCAGAACACCGGGGAGCTGTTTTTT,CSAKDRQNTGELFF
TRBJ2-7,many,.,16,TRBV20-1,TGCAGTGCTAGAGAAACCGCAGGGTTAGCCTCCTACGAGCAGTACTTC,CSARETAGLASYEQYF
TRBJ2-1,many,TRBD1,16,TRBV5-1,TGCGCCAGCAGCTTGGTGCAGGACAGGGGAGGGAATGAGCAGTTCTTC,CASSLVQDRGGNEQFF
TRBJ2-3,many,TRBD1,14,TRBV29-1,TGCAGCGGCCGGGACAGACCTGTCACAGATACGCAGTATTTT,CSGRDRPVTDTQYF
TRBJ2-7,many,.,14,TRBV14,TGTGCCAGCAGCCCTACCTCGGACAGCTACGAGCAGTACTTC,CASSPTSDSYEQYF
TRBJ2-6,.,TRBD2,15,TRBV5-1,TGCGCCAGCAGCCCCGGACTAGCTGGGGCCAACGTCCTGACTTTC,CASSPGLAGANVLTF
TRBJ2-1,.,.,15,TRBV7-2,TGTGCCAGCAGCTTGACCGGGGGGCCCACCAATGAGCAGTTCTTC,CASSLTGGPTNEQFF
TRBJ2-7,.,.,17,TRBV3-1,TGTGCCAGCAGCCAAGAAATCCGTAGCGGACTGTCCTACGAGCAGTACTTC,CASSQEIRSGLSYEQYF